The source of this TCR beta chain is a study of OX40 agonist ivuxolimab in advanced cancers. Study findings and constraints: CD4+ and CD8+ blood T cells expanded clonally by week 6 at 0.1 to 3.0 mg/kg. Among expanded peripheral T cells, antigen specificity went undetermined.

At cycle 4 day 1, cycle 7 day 1, and baseline, blood was sampled. This CDR3 is built from 16 residues. V shed 0 bases, J shed 1 base, and the junction held 6 bases outside the gene matches. CDR1 is SGHRS and CDR2 is YFSETQ in the germline V gene. Using immunoSEQ multiplex PCR, the repertoire was profiled, and TCRdb retains in-frame clones only, with some absent. The data show some 65,000 clones, roughly nine tenths seen once. For this clone: As yet, its antigen is unknown.

The clonotype was recovered from an adult with an advanced solid tumor such as melanoma, head and neck, liver or kidney cancer. The sequencing used CD4+ or CD8+ T cells sorted from blood, collected in a trial of the OX40 agonist ivuxolimab. The chain uses TRBV5-1 and TRBJ2-5, with 7 bases that match TRBD2. The CDR3 DNA reads as TGCGCCAGCAGCTTGGCTGGGGGGGGTTTCCAAGAGACCCAGTACTTC. Translation gives CASSLAGGGFQETQYF.